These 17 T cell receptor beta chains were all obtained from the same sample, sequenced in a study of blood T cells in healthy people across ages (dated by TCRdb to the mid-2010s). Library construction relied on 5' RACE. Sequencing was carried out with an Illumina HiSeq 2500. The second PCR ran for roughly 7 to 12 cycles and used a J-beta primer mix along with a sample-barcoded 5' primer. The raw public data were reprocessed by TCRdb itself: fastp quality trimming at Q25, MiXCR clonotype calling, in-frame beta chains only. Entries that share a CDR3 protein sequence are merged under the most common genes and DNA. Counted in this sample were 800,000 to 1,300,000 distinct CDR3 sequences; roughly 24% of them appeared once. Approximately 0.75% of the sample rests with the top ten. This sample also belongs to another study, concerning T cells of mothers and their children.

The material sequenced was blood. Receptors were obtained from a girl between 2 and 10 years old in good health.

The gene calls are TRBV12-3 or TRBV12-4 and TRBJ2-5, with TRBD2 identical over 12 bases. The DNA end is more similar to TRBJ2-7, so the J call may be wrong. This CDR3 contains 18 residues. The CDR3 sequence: CASSQGLAGLGSSYEQYF. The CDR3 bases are TGTGCCAGCAGCCAGGGACTAGCGGGCCTAGGAAGCTCCTACGAGCAGTACTTC.

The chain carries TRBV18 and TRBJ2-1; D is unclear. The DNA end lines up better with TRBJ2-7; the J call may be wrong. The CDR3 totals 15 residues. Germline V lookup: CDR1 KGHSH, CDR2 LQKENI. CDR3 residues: CASSPRARGPYEQYF. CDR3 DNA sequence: TGTGCCAGCTCACCAAGGGCGAGAGGCCCCTACGAGCAGTACTTC.

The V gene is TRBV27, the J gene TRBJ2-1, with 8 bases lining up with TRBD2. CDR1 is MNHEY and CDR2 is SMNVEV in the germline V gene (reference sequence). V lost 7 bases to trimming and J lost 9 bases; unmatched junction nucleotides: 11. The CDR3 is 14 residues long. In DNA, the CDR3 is TGTGCCAGCACCTTCTCGGGGGGGCAGATTGAGCAGTTCTTC. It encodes CASTFSGGQIEQFF.

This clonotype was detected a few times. The CDR3 loop is CASSEGGMDGYTF. The CDR3 nucleotides read TGCGCCAGCAGCGAGGGGGGCATGGATGGCTACACCTTC. The chain combines TRBV5-1 with TRBJ1-2; maybe TRBD1 (6 bases). V lost 4 bases to trimming and J lost 6 bases, with 13 bases between them. This CDR3 has 13 residues. CDR1 and CDR2 from the germline V gene are SGHRS and YFSETQ.

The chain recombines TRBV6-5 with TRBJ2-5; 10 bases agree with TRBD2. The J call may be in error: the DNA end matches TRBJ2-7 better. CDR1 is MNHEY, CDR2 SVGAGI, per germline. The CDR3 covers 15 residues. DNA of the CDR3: TGTGCCAGCAGTAAATCTAGCGGGGGATCCTACGAGCAGTACTTC. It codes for CASSKSSGGSYEQYF.

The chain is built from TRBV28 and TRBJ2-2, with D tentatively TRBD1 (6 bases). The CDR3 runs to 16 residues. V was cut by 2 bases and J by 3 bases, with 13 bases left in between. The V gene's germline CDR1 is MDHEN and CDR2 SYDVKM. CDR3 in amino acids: CASSLPGTPHTGELFF. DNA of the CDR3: TGTGCCAGCAGTTTACCCGGGACACCCCACACCGGGGAGCTGTTTTTT.

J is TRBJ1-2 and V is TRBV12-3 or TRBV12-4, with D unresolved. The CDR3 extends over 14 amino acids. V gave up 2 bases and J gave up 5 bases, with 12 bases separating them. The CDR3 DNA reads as TGTGCCAGCAGTTTATTAGGGAGCGCGTATGGCTACACCTTC. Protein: CASSLLGSAYGYTF.

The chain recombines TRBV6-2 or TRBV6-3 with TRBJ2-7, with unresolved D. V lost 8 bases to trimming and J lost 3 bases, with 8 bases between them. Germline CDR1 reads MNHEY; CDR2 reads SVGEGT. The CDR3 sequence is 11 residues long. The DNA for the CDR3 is TGTGCCAGCGCCATGGGCTACGAGCAGTACTTC. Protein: CASAMGYEQYF.

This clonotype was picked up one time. In nucleotides, the CDR3 is TGTGCCAGCAGCCGTCTAACTAGCGGGGGAGACAATGAGCAGTTCTTC. Translated: CASSRLTSGGDNEQFF. The V and J genes are TRBV4-2 and TRBJ2-1, with 11 bases lining up with TRBD2. Unmatched junction bases numbered 7, after V lost 4 bases and J lost 5 bases. The germline CDR1 and CDR2 sequences are LGHNA and YNFKEQ. The length of the CDR3 is 16 residues.

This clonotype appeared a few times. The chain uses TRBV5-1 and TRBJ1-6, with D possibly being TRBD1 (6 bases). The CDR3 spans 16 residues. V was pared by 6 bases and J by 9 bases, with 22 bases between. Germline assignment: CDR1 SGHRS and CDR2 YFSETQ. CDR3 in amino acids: CASNSGMGAVGSPLHF. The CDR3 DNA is TGCGCCAGCAACTCCGGGATGGGGGCAGTTGGTTCACCCCTCCACTTT. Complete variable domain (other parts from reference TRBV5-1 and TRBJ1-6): KAGVTQTPRYLIKTRGQQVTLSCSPISGHRSVSWYQQTPGQGLQFLFEYFSETQRNKGNFPGRFSGRQFSNSRSEMNVSTLELGDSALYLCASNSGMGAVGSPLHFGNGTRLTVT.

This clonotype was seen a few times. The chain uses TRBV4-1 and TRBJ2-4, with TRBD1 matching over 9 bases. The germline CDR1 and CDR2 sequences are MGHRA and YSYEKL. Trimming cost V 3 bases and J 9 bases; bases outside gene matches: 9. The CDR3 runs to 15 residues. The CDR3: CASSQPRDRESIQYF. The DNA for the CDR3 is TGCGCCAGCAGCCAGCCCCGGGACAGGGAAAGCATTCAGTACTTC.

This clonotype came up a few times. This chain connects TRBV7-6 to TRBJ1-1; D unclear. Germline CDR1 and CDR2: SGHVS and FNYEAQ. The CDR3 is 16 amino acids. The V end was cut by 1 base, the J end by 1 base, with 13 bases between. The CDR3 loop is CASSLVLFGGNTEAFF. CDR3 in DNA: TGTGCCAGCAGCTTAGTTTTGTTTGGAGGGAACACTGAAGCTTTCTTT.

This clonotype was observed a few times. The CDR3 DNA reads TGTGCCAGCAGGAAGGGGATTGGTGAAAAACTGTTTTTT. Protein sequence: CASRKGIGEKLFF. This rearrangement joins TRBV7-9 to TRBJ1-4; D may be TRBD1 (5 bases). Germline values: CDR1 SEHNR, CDR2 FQNEAQ (reference sequence). V lost 6 bases, J lost 7 bases, and 12 bases lay in between. CDR3 length: 13 residues.

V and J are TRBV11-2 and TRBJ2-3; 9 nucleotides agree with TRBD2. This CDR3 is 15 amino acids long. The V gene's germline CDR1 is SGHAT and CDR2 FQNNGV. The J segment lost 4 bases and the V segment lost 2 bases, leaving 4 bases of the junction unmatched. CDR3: CASSLRREGPDTQYF. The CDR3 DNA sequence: TGTGCCAGCAGCTTAAGGCGGGAGGGCCCAGATACGCAGTATTTT.

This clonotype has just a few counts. CDR3 protein: CASSKGLVQFF. DNA of the CDR3: TGTGCCAGCAGTAAAGGACTAGTCCAGTTCTTC. The chain joins TRBV6-1 to TRBJ2-1, with 7 bases that match TRBD2. Germline V gene data show CDR1 as MNHNS and CDR2 as SASEGT. With V trimmed by 5 bases and J by 13 bases, 5 bases remained unmatched. The CDR3 runs to 11 residues.

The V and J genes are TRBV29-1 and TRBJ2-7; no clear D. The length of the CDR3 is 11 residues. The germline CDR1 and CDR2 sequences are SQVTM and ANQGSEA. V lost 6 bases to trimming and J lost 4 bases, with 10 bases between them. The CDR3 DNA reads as TGCAGCGTAGGAGACATTTACGAGCAGTACGTC. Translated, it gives CSVGDIYEQYV.

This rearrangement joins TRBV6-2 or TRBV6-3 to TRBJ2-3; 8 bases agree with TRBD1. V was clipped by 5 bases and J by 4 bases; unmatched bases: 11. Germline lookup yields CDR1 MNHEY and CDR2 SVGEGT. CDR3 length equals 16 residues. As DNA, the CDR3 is TGTGCCAGCAGTAAAGACCTGACAGGGGTGGCAGATACGCAGTATTTT. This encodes CASSKDLTGVADTQYF.